This paragraph reports one T cell receptor beta chain. The germline CDR1 and CDR2 sequences are MNHEY and SMNVEV (reference sequence). The CDR3 totals 15 residues. V was clipped by 6 bases and J by 6 bases; unmatched bases: 9. The data are from a study of T cell changes during pregnancy in multiple sclerosis. Produced via immunoSEQ multiplex PCR; TCRdb's table is partial and in-frame only. The repertoire holds 75,000 to 95,000 clones, with approximately 92% as singletons. V usage is TRBV27 and J usage is TRBJ1-5; 9 bases are shared with TRBD1. The source of this sequence is a female donor with multiple sclerosis, enrolled in a pregnancy study. The specimen was peripheral blood, collected after pregnancy. CDR3 in DNA: TGTGCCAGCAGCCGTGGACAGGGGACGGGTCAGCCCCAGCATTTT. Protein: CASSRGQGTGQPQHF.